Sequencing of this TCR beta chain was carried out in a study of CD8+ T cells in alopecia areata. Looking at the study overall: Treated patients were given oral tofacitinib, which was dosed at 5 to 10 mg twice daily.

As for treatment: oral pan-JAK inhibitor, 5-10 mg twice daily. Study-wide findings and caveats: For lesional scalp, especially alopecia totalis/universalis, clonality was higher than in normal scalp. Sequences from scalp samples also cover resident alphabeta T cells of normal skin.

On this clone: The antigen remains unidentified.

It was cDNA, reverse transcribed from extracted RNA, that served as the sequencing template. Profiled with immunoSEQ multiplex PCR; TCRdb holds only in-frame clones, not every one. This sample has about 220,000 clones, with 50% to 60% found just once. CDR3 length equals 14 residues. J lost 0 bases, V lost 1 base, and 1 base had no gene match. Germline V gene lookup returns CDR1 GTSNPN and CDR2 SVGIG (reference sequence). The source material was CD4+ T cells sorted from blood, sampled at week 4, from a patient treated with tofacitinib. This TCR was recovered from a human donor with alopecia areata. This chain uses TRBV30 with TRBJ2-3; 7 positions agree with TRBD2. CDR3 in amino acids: CAWSETSSTDTQYF. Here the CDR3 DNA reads TGTGCCTGGAGTGAGACTAGCAGCACAGATACGCAGTATTTT.